The 14 T cell receptor beta chains presented below share a single source sample, sequenced in a study of cytomegalovirus exposure and HLA in healthy donors. A multiplex PCR was run with 60 Vbeta primers and 13 Jbeta primers. This table comes from immunoSEQ multiplex PCR, and its TCRdb copy is limited to in-frame clones, with some not included. In all, the sample yields 170,000 or so clones. The specimen sequenced was PBMCs. The receptors stem from a man aged 30 to 39 in good health and CMV-seronegative.

The chain combines TRBV19 with TRBJ1-2; 7 bases map to TRBD1. This CDR3 spans 13 amino acids. Germline assignment: CDR1 LNHDA and CDR2 SQIVND (reference sequence). The V gene end was trimmed by 7 bases and the J gene end by 4 bases; junction bases not matched to a gene: 6. CDR3 residues: CASTLGTAYGYTF. The CDR3 DNA sequence: TGTGCCAGTACCCTCGGGACAGCCTATGGCTACACCTTC.

This rearrangement joins TRBV27 to TRBJ1-6; D not resolved. Trimming pared 6 bases from V and 3 bases from J, leaving 12 bases between. Germline V gene lookup returns CDR1 MNHEY and CDR2 SMNVEV (reference sequence). The length of the CDR3 is 15 residues. The CDR3: CASRPAAGYNSPLHF. The CDR3 DNA follows: TGTGCCAGCAGACCAGCGGCGGGCTATAATTCACCCCTCCACTTT.

The chain uses TRBV28 and TRBJ2-1; 15 positions match TRBD2. Looked up from germline, CDR1 is MDHEN and CDR2 is SYDVKM. V shed 2 bases and J 1 base; nucleotides not matched to a gene: 18. The CDR3 loop spans 23 amino acids. The CDR3, as DNA: TGTGCCAGCAGTTTAGATGGACAGGGCGCAGGACTAGCGGGAGGGCCTTCCTACAATGAGCAGTTCTTC. It codes for CASSLDGQGAGLAGGPSYNEQFF.

V is TRBV5-4 and J is TRBJ2-2, with TRBD1 matching over 7 bases. This CDR3 comprises 15 residues. Germline loops: CDR1 SGHNT, CDR2 YYREEE (reference sequence). V lost 3 bases, J lost 4 bases, and 6 bases stayed unmatched. CDR3 DNA sequence: TGTGCCAGCAGCTCCAAGACAGGGCCCACCGGGGAGCTGTTTTTT. This codes for CASSSKTGPTGELFF.

The chain combines TRBV11-3 with TRBJ1-6, with D possibly TRBD1 on 5 matching bases. Germline loops: CDR1 SGHNT, CDR2 YENEEA. The germline V and J ends were trimmed by 3 bases and 6 bases, with 9 bases remaining between them. This CDR3 contains 14 residues. The CDR3 sequence is CASSFSGSNSPLHF. The CDR3 nucleotides read TGTGCCAGCAGCTTCTCAGGGTCTAATTCACCCCTCCACTTT. The full variable domain, its missing parts supplied by reference TRBV11-3 and TRBJ1-6, is EAGVVQSPRYKIIEKKQPVAFWCNPISGHNTLYWYLQNLGQGPELLIRYENEEAVDDSQLPKDRFSAERLKGVDSTLKIQPAELGDSAVYLCASSFSGSNSPLHFGNGTRLTVT.

The chain uses TRBV7-2 and TRBJ2-5, with TRBD1 matching 12 bases. CDR1 and CDR2 from the germline V gene are SGHTA and FQGNSA. Unmatched junction bases numbered 4, after V lost 1 base and J lost 4 bases. The CDR3 runs to 16 residues. CDR3 residues: CASSLGDRGLRETQYF. CDR3 in DNA: TGTGCCAGCAGCTTAGGGGACAGGGGGCTTAGAGAGACCCAGTACTTC.

This rearrangement joins TRBV2 to TRBJ2-1; a possible D gene is TRBD2 (5 bases). CDR3 length: 13 amino acids. V was cut by 4 bases and J by 5 bases, with 9 bases left in between. CDR1 and CDR2 from the germline V gene are SNHLY and FYNNEI. The CDR3: CASSGLADNEQFF. CDR3 nucleotides: TGTGCCAGCAGTGGCCTAGCTGACAATGAGCAGTTCTTC.

This sequence joins TRBV6-5 and TRBJ2-7; 10 bases agree with TRBD1. This CDR3 comprises 15 residues. Germline CDR1 reads MNHEY; CDR2 reads SVGAGI. V lost 2 bases and J lost 7; bases outside the gene matches: 8. The CDR3 protein is CASSYGRQGAREQYF. In nucleotides, the CDR3 is TGTGCCAGCAGTTACGGTCGACAGGGGGCGAGGGAGCAGTACTTC.

The chain uses TRBV27 and TRBJ1-2; no reliable D call. The germline V gene encodes CDR1 MNHEY and CDR2 SMNVEV (reference sequence). V shed 3 bases and J shed 7 bases, with 18 bases lying between them. The CDR3 totals 15 residues. CDR3 in DNA: TGTGCCAGCAGTTTTGGCGGGTTATTCCCCGGTGGCTACACCTTC. It translates to CASSFGGLFPGGYTF.

The genes are TRBV19 and TRBJ2-7; tentatively, D is TRBD1 (6 bases). The CDR3 sequence is 15 residues long. CDR1 is LNHDA, CDR2 SQIVND, per germline (reference sequence). V lost 3 bases and J 5 bases, leaving 17 bases between the germline ends. CDR3 region: CASSIWGTPRDEQYF. Written as DNA, the CDR3 is TGTGCCAGTAGTATTTGGGGGACACCCCGTGACGAGCAGTACTTC.

The CDR3 loop is CSVEVAGASGGIVGELFF. CDR3 DNA: TGCAGCGTTGAGGTAGCGGGAGCTAGCGGCGGCATCGTCGGGGAGCTGTTTTTT. This chain connects TRBV29-1 to TRBJ2-2, with TRBD2 identical over 9 bases. V shed 3 bases, J shed 7 bases, and the junction held 18 bases outside the gene matches. Germline loops: CDR1 SQVTM, CDR2 ANQGSEA. This CDR3 is built from 18 residues.

V and J are TRBV4-2 and TRBJ2-1, with 9 bases lining up with TRBD2. The V gene end was trimmed by 2 bases and the J gene end by 5 bases; junction bases not matched to a gene: 7. Germline CDR1 and CDR2: LGHNA and YNFKEQ. The CDR3 loop spans 16 amino acids. Here the CDR3 reads CASSQFGAGGDNEQFF. CDR3 nucleotides: TGTGCCAGCAGCCAATTTGGAGCGGGAGGAGACAATGAGCAGTTCTTC.

The genes are TRBV5-1 and TRBJ2-2; D is unresolved. The CDR3 sequence is 15 residues long. The V gene's germline CDR1 is SGHRS and CDR2 YFSETQ. V was trimmed by 5 bases and J by 1 base, leaving 12 bases between them. Here the CDR3 reads CASRIPGGNTGELFF. The CDR3 DNA reads TGCGCCAGCAGGATTCCCGGCGGGAACACCGGGGAGCTGTTTTTT.

The chain couples TRBV6-5 to TRBJ2-3; D is undetermined. The V gene lost 0 bases and the J gene lost 0 bases, with 10 bases spanning the gap. There are 16 residues in the CDR3. Looked up from germline, CDR1 is MNHEY and CDR2 is SVGAGI. CDR3 nucleotide sequence: TGTGCCAGCAGTTACTCAGTACGGCGGAGCACAGATACGCAGTATTTT. Protein product: CASSYSVRRSTDTQYF.